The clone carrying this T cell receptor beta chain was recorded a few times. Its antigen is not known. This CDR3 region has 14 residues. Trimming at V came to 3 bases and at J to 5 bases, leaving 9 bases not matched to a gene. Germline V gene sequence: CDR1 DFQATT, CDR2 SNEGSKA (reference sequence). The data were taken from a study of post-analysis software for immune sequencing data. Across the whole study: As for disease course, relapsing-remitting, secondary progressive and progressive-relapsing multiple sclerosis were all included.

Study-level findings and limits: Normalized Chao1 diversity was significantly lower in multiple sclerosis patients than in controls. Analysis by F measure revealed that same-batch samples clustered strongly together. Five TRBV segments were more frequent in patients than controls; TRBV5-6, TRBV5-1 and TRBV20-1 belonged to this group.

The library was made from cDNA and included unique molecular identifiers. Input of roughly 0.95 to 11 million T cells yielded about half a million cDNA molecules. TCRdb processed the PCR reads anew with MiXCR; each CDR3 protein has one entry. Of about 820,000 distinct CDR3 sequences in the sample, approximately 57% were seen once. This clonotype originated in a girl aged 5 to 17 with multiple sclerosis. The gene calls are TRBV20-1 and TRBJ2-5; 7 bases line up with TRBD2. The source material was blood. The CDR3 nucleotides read TGCAGTGCTAGTGCCCGGGTGGGGGGGGAGACCCAGTACTTC. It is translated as CSASARVGGETQYF.